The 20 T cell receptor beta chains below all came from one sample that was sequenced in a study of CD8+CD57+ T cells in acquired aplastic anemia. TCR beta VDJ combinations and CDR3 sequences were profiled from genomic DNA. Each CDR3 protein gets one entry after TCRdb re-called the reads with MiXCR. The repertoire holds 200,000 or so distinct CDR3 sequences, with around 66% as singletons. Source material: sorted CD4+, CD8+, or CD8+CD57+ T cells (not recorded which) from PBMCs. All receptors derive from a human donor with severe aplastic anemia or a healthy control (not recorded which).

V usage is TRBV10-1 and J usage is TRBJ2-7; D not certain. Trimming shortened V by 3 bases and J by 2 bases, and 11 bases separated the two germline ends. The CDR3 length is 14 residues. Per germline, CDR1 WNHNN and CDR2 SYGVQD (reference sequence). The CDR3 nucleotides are TGCGCCAGCAGTGAAGGTGGGATCCCCTACGAGCAGTACTTC. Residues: CASSEGGIPYEQYF.

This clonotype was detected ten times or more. The CDR3 nucleotides are TGTGCCAGCAGCTTAGCCGGGACTTACGAGCAGTACTTC. Its protein product is CASSLAGTYEQYF. The J gene is TRBJ2-7, the V gene TRBV7-9; D perhaps matches TRBD2 (6 bases). V was trimmed by 0 bases and J by 4 bases, leaving 7 bases between them. Germline assignment: CDR1 SEHNR and CDR2 FQNEAQ (reference sequence). This CDR3 contains 13 residues.

The CDR3 loop reads CASRETGQGRQPQHF. The CDR3 nucleotides read TGTGCCAGTCGCGAGACGGGACAGGGGAGGCAGCCCCAGCATTTT. This sequence joins TRBV19 and TRBJ1-5; 10 bases map to TRBD1. Germline V gene lookup returns CDR1 LNHDA and CDR2 SQIVND (reference sequence). CDR3 size: 15 residues. J gave up 7 bases and V 8 bases, and 11 bases lay outside the gene matches.

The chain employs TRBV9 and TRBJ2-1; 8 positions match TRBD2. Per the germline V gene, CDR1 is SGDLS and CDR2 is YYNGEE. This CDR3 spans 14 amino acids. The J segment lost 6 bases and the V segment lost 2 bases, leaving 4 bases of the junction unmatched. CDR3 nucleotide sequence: TGTGCCAGCAGCGTCAGCGGGGGAATCAATGAGCAGTTCTTC. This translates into CASSVSGGINEQFF.

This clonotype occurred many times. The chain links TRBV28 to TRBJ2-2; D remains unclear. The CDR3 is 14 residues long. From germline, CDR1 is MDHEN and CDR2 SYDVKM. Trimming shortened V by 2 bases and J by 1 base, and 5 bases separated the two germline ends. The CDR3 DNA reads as TGTGCCAGCAGTTTAGGGCAGAACACCGGGGAGCTGTTTTTT. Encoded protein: CASSLGQNTGELFF.

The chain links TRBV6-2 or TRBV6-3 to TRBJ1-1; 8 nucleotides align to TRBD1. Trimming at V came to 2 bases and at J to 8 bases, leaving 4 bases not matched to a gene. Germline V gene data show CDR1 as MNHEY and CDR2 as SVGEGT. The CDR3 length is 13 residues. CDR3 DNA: TGTGCCAGCAGTTACACACAGGGGGTAGAAGCTTTCTTT. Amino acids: CASSYTQGVEAFF.

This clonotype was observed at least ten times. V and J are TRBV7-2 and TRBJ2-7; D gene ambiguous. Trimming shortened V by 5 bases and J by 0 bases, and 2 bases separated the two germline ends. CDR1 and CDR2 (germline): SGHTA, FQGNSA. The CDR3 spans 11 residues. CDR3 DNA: TGTGCCAGCAGCGACTCCTACGAGCAGTACTTC. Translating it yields CASSDSYEQYF. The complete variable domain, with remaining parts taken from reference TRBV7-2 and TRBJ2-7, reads GAGVSQSPSNKVTEKGKDVELRCDPISGHTALYWYRQSLGQGLEFLIYFQGNSAPDKSGLPSDRFSAERTGGSVSTLTIQRTQQEDSAVYLCASSDSYEQYFGPGTRLTVT.

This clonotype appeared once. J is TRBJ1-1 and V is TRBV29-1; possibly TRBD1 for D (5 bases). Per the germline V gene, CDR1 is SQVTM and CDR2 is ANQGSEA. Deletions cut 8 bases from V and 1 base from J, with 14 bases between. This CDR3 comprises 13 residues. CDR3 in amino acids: CSTRGRKNTEAFF. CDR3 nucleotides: TGCAGCACCCGGGGCCGTAAGAACACTGAAGCTTTCTTT.

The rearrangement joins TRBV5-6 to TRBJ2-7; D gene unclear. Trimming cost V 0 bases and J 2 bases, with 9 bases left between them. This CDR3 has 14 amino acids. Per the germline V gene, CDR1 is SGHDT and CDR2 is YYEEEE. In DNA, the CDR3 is TGTGCCAGCAGCTTGGGCAGCGTTACCTACGAGCAGTACTTC. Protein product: CASSLGSVTYEQYF.

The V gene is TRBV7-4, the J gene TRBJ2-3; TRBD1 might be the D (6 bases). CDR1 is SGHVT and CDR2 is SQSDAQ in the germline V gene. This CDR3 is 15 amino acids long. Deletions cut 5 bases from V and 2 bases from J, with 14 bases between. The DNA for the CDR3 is TGTGCCAGCAGCCTGCCCGGGACACACACAGATACGCAGTATTTT. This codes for CASSLPGTHTDTQYF.

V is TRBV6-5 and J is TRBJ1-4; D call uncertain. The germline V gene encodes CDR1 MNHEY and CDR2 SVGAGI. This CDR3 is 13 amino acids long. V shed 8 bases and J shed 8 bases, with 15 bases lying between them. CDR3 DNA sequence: TGTGCCAGCTCTTCCACCCGGCGGGAAAAACTGTTTTTT. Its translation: CASSSTRREKLFF.

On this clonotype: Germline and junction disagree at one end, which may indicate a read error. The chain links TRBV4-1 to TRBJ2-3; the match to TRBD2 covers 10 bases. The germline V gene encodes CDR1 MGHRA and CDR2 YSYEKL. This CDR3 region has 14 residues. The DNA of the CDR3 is TGTGCCAGCAGCCAACTAGCGGGGCCAGATACGCAGTATTTT. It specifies CASSQLAGPDTQYF.

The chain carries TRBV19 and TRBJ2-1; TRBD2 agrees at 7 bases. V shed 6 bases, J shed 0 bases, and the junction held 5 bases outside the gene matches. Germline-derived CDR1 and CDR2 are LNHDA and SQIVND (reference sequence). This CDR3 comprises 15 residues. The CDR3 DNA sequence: TGTGCCAGTAGATGGGGACTAAACTCCTACAATGAGCAGTTCTTC. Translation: CASRWGLNSYNEQFF. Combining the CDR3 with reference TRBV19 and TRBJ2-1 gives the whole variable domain DGGITQSPKYLFRKEGQNVTLSCEQNLNHDAMYWYRQDPGQGLRLIYYSQIVNDFQKGDIAEGYSVSREKKESFPLTVTSAQKNPTAFYLCASRWGLNSYNEQFFGPGTRLTVL.

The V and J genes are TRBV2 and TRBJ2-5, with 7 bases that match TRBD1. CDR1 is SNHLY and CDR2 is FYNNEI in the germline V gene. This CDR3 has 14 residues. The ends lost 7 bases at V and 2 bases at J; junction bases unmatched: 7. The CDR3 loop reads CASTQRGQQETQYF. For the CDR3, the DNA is TGTGCCAGCACCCAGAGGGGACAGCAAGAGACCCAGTACTTC.

The CDR3 sequence is CASSLVGGEYEQYF. The CDR3 DNA reads TGCGCCAGCAGCTTGGTGGGCGGGGAGTACGAGCAGTACTTC. The V and J genes are TRBV5-1 and TRBJ2-7, with a tentative D call TRBD2 (6 bases). The CDR3 sequence is 14 residues long. CDR1 and CDR2 (germline): SGHRS, YFSETQ. Trimming left V 0 bases short and J 4 bases short, with 11 bases between.

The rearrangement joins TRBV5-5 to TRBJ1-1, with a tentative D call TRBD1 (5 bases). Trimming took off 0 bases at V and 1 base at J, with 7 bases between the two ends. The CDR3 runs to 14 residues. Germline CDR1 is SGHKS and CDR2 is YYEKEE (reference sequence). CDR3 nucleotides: TGTGCCAGCAGCTTGGATACAGGGAACACTGAAGCTTTCTTT. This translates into CASSLDTGNTEAFF.

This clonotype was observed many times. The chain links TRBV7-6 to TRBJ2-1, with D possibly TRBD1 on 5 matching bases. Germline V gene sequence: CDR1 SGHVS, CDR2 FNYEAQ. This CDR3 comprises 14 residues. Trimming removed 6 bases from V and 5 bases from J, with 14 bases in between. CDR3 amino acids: CASRKDRTDNEQFF. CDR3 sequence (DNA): TGTGCCAGCAGAAAAGACAGAACCGACAATGAGCAGTTCTTC. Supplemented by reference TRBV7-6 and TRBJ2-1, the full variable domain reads GAGVSQSPRYKVTKRGQDVALRCDPISGHVSLYWYRQALGQGPEFLTYFNYEAQQDKSGLPNDRFSAERPEGSISTLTIQRTEQRDSAMYRCASRKDRTDNEQFFGPGTRLTVL.

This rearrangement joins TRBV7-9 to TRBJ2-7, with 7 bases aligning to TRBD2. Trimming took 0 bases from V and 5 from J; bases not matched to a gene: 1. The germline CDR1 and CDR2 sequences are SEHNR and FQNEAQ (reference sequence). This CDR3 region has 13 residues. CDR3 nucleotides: TGTGCCAGCAGCTTAGCGAGCGGGAACGAGCAGTACTTC. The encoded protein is CASSLASGNEQYF.

The CDR3 nucleotides read TGTGCCAGCAGCTCTCCCCGTGCCGGGGAGCTGTTTTTT. This sequence encodes CASSSPRAGELFF. This chain connects TRBV7-6 to TRBJ2-2, with D uncertain. Trimming left V 4 bases short and J 6 bases short, with 9 bases between. The CDR3 is 13 residues long. In germline, CDR1 is SGHVS, CDR2 FNYEAQ. The entire variable domain, with the rest obtained from reference TRBV7-6 and TRBJ2-2, is as follows: GAGVSQSPRYKVTKRGQDVALRCDPISGHVSLYWYRQALGQGPEFLTYFNYEAQQDKSGLPNDRFSAERPEGSISTLTIQRTEQRDSAMYRCASSSPRAGELFFGEGSRLTVL.

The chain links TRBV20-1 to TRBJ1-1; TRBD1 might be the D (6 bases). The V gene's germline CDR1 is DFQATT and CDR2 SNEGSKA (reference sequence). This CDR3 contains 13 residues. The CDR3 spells CSQRTDMNTEAFF. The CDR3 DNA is TGCAGCCAGCGGACAGACATGAACACTGAAGCTTTCTTT.